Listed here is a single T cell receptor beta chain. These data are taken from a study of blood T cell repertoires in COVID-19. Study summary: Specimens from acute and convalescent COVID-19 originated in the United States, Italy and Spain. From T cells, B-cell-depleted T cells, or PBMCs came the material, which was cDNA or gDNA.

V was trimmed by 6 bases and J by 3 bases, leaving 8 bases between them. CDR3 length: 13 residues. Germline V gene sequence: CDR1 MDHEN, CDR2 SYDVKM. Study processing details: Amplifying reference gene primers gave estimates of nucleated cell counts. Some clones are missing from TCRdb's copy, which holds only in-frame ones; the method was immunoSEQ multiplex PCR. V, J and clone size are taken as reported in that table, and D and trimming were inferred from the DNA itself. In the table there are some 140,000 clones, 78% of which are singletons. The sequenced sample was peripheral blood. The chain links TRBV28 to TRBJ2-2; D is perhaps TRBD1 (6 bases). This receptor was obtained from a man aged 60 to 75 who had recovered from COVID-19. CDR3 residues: CASSAGDTGELFF. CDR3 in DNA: TGTGCCAGCAGCGCAGGGGACACCGGGGAGCTGTTTTTT.